The 11 T cell receptor beta chains in this list originate from one sample, sequenced in a study of cytomegalovirus exposure and HLA in healthy donors. 13 Jbeta primers and 60 Vbeta primers were used for the PCR. Profiling relied on immunoSEQ multiplex PCR, and the TCRdb table lists in-frame clones only, not all of them. The repertoire table contains more than 50,000 clones. The sample taken for sequencing was PBMCs. These TCRs come from a woman aged 40 to 50 in good health and CMV-seronegative.

This chain joins TRBV6-1 and TRBJ2-7; D may be TRBD1 (6 bases). The CDR3 loop spans 14 amino acids. V was cut by 10 bases and J by 2 bases, with 18 bases left in between. Germline values: CDR1 MNHNS, CDR2 SASEGT. The CDR3 loop is CATQRGTNTYEQYF. The DNA for the CDR3 is TGTGCCACCCAAAGGGGGACGAACACCTACGAGCAGTACTTC.

This chain joins TRBV5-6 and TRBJ1-2; TRBD1 agrees at 7 bases. Germline trimming cut 3 bases from V and 4 bases from J; bases unmatched to any gene: 12. Germline V gene sequence: CDR1 SGHDT, CDR2 YYEEEE. The length of the CDR3 is 16 residues. CDR3 DNA sequence: TGTGCCAGCAGCTCTCCTAGGGGGCAGATAGGCTATGGCTACACCTTC. Residues: CASSSPRGQIGYGYTF.

The J gene is TRBJ2-1, the V gene TRBV4-3; 8 bases align to TRBD2. Germline CDR1 reads LGHNA; CDR2 reads YSLEER. The J segment lost 4 bases and the V segment lost 4 bases, leaving 9 bases of the junction unmatched. CDR3 size: 16 residues. In DNA, the CDR3 is TGCGCCAGCAGCCCCTCCCTAGCGGGCGTATACAATGAGCAGTTCTTC. As protein: CASSPSLAGVYNEQFF.

CDR3 in DNA: TGTGCCAGCGGAGGGGACACTAATGAAAAACTGTTTTTT. Protein product: CASGGDTNEKLFF. The chain links TRBV2 to TRBJ1-4; the D gene is possibly TRBD1 (5 bases). The V and J ends lost 8 bases and 2 bases respectively, with 9 bases between them. CDR1 and CDR2 from the germline V gene are SNHLY and FYNNEI. The CDR3 is made up of 13 amino acids.

The DNA of the CDR3 is TGCAGCGTTGTTAGGGGCACTGAAGCTTTCTTT. Translation gives CSVVRGTEAFF. The chain is built from TRBV29-1 and TRBJ1-1; tentative D call: TRBD1 (5 bases). V lost 4 bases and J 4 bases, leaving 7 bases between the germline ends. CDR3 length: 11 amino acids. Germline CDR1 SQVTM, CDR2 ANQGSEA.

The chain combines TRBV9 with TRBJ2-1, with TRBD2 as a possible D gene (5 bases). The CDR3 contains 14 residues. V was shortened by 4 bases and J by 4 bases, with 12 bases between the two germline ends. Germline CDR1 SGDLS, CDR2 YYNGEE. Here the CDR3 reads CASSPRTVYNEQFF. The CDR3 bases are TGTGCCAGCAGCCCCCGGACTGTGTACAATGAGCAGTTCTTC.

The V gene is TRBV30, the J gene TRBJ1-5; the D gene is possibly TRBD1 (5 bases). Germline assignment: CDR1 GTSNPN and CDR2 SVGIG (reference sequence). Trimming took off 6 bases at V and 5 bases at J, with 11 bases between the two ends. CDR3 size: 12 residues. This chain's CDR3 is CACTTGDQPQHF. In DNA form, the CDR3 reads TGTGCCTGTACAACAGGCGATCAGCCCCAGCATTTT.

CDR3 in amino acids: CASSAGVDRGRPEAFF. DNA for the CDR3: TGTGCCAGCAGCGCCGGGGTGGACAGGGGGCGTCCTGAAGCTTTCTTT. This sequence joins TRBV9 and TRBJ1-1, with 11 bases that match TRBD1. The CDR3 totals 16 residues. With 3 bases clipped from V and 6 bases from J, the junction kept 10 bases outside the gene matches. The V gene's germline CDR1 is SGDLS and CDR2 YYNGEE.

The gene calls are TRBV19 and TRBJ2-7; weak D call: TRBD1 (5 bases). V lost 3 bases and J 2 bases, leaving 14 bases between the germline ends. This CDR3 is 15 amino acids long. The V gene's germline CDR1 is LNHDA and CDR2 SQIVND (reference sequence). The CDR3 sequence: CASSIGLGAAYEQYF. The CDR3 nucleotides read TGTGCCAGTAGTATTGGCCTAGGGGCCGCCTACGAGCAGTACTTC. The whole variable domain, remainder taken from reference TRBV19 and TRBJ2-7, is DGGITQSPKYLFRKEGQNVTLSCEQNLNHDAMYWYRQDPGQGLRLIYYSQIVNDFQKGDIAEGYSVSREKKESFPLTVTSAQKNPTAFYLCASSIGLGAAYEQYFGPGTRLTVT.

The rearrangement uses TRBV28 and TRBJ2-3; tentative D call: TRBD2 (6 bases). There are 17 residues in the CDR3. Germline values: CDR1 MDHEN, CDR2 SYDVKM. V dropped 3 bases and J dropped 0 bases, with 16 bases sitting between them. The chain's CDR3 is CASSFGSAGPSTDTQYF. DNA for the CDR3: TGTGCCAGCAGTTTCGGGTCTGCGGGGCCTAGCACAGATACGCAGTATTTT. Supplemented by reference TRBV28 and TRBJ2-3, the full variable domain reads DVKVTQSSRYLVKRTGEKVFLECVQDMDHENMFWYRQDPGLGLRLIYFSYDVKMKEKGDIPEGYSVSREKKERFSLILESASTNQTSMYLCASSFGSAGPSTDTQYFGPGTRLTVL.

In nucleotides, the CDR3 is TGCAGCGTTGATCTGTATGGGCAGGGGAGCTCCTACGAGCAGTACTTC. Its translation is CSVDLYGQGSSYEQYF. This chain connects TRBV29-1 to TRBJ2-7, with D maybe TRBD1 (6 bases). V gave up 3 bases and J gave up 0 bases, with 18 bases separating them. From germline, CDR1 is SQVTM and CDR2 ANQGSEA. The CDR3 consists of 16 residues.